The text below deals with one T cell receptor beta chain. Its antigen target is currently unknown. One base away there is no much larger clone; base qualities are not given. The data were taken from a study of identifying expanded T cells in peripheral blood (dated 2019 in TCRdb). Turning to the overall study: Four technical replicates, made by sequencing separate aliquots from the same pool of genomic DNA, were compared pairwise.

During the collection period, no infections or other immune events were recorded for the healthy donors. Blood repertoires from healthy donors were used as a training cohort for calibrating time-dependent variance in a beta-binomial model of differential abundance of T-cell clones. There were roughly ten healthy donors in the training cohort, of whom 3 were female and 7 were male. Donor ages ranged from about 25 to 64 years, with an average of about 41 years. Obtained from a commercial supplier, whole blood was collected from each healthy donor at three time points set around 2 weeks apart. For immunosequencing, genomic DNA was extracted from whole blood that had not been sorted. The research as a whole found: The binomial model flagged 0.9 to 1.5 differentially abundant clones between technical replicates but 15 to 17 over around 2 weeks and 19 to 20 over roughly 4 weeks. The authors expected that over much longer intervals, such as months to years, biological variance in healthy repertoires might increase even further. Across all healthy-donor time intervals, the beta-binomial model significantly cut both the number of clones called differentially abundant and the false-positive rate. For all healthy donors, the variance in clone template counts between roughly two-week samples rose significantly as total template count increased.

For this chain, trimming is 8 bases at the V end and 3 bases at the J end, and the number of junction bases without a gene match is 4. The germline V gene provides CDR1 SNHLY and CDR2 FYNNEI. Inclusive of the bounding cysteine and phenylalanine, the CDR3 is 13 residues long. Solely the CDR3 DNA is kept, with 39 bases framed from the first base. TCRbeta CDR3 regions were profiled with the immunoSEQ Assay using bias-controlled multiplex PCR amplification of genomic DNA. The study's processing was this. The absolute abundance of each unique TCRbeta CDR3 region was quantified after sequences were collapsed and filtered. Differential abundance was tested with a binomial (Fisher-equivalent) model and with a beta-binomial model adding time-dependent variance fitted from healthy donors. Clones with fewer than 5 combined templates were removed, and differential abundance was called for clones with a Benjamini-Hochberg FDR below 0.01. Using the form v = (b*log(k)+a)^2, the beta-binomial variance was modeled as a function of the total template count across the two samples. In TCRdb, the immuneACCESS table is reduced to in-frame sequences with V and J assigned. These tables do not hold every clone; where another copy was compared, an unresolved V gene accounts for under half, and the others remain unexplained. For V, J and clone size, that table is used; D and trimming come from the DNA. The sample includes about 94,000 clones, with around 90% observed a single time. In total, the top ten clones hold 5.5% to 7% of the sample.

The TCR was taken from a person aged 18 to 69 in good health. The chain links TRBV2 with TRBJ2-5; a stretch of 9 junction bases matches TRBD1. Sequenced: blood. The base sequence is TGTGCCAGCTGGGGACAGGGAAAAGAGACCCAGTACTTC. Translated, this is CASWGQGKETQYF. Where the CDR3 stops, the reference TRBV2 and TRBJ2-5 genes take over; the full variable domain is EPEVTQTPSHQVTQMGQEVILRCVPISNHLYFYWYRQILGQKVEFLVSFYNNEISEKSEIFDDQFSVERPDGSNFTLKIRSTKLEDSAMYFCASWGQGKETQYFGPGTRLLVL.